These 8 T cell receptor beta chains came from one sample sequenced in a study of shared clonotypes between healthy human individuals. TCRdb keeps only in-frame clones here, not all; method: immunoSEQ multiplex PCR. The sample lists over a million clones; 95% to 97% were seen once. The specimen was naive CD4+ T cells sorted from blood. Subset of the sample: CD45RA+ positively selected. These receptors came from a man between 25 and 39 years old in good health.

In its sample, this clone was seen once. This chain links TRBV11-2 with TRBJ2-7; 8 bases line up with TRBD2. Trimming at V came to 3 bases and at J to 3 bases, leaving 7 bases not matched to a gene. Germline V CDR1 and CDR2: SGHAT, FQNNGV. The CDR3 totals 15 residues. The CDR3 is CASSFAGTSNYEQYF. CDR3 in DNA: TGTGCCAGCAGCTTCGCCGGGACTAGTAACTACGAGCAGTACTTC.

The chain employs TRBV7-9 and TRBJ2-3, with no clear D. CDR3 length: 15 amino acids. V shed 4 bases and J shed 0 bases, with 11 bases lying between them. CDR1 and CDR2 from the germline V gene are SEHNR and FQNEAQ (reference sequence). CDR3 amino acids: CASSSWTLSTDTQYF. The CDR3 DNA follows: TGTGCCAGCAGCTCCTGGACCCTCAGCACAGATACGCAGTATTTT.

The chain has TRBV5-6 and TRBJ2-5, with 9 positions matching TRBD2. After removal of 4 bases from V and 1 base from J, the junction contained 8 bases not matched to a gene. The CDR3 loop spans 16 amino acids. Germline loops: CDR1 SGHDT, CDR2 YYEEEE. The CDR3 sequence is CASSPLAGVVQETQYF. The CDR3 nucleotides read TGTGCCAGCAGCCCTTTAGCGGGAGTCGTCCAAGAGACCCAGTACTTC. The whole variable domain, remainder taken from reference TRBV5-6 and TRBJ2-5, is DAGVTQSPTHLIKTRGQQVTLRCSPKSGHDTVSWYQQALGQGPQFIFQYYEEEERQRGNFPDRFSGHQFPNYSSELNVNALLLGDSALYLCASSPLAGVVQETQYFGPGTRLLVL.

This chain links TRBV6-1 with TRBJ2-7; the D is unclear. Germline values: CDR1 MNHNS, CDR2 SASEGT. The V end lost 3 bases, the J end lost 0 bases, and 9 bases lay between the germline ends. The CDR3 runs 14 residues. The CDR3 DNA is TGTGCCAGCAGTGACGACCCGAGCTCCTACGAGCAGTACTTC. Translating gives CASSDDPSSYEQYF.

The chain employs TRBV5-5 and TRBJ2-5; D possibly corresponds to TRBD2 (5 bases). The CDR3 contains 13 residues. CDR1 SGHKS and CDR2 YYEKEE come from the germline V gene (reference sequence). Deletions cut 1 base from V and 5 bases from J, with 9 bases between. The CDR3 loop reads CASSLTGLETQYF. CDR3 nucleotides: TGTGCCAGCAGCTTGACGGGATTGGAGACCCAGTACTTC. Full variable domain (outside the CDR3, taken from reference TRBV5-5 and TRBJ2-5): DAGVTQSPTHLIKTRGQQVTLRCSPISGHKSVSWYQQVLGQGPQFIFQYYEKEERGRGNFPDRFSARQFPNYSSELNVNALLLGDSALYLCASSLTGLETQYFGPGTRLLVL.

Points on this clone: Other DNA sequences within the sample encode an identical CDR3. The V and J genes are TRBV7-9 and TRBJ2-3; tentatively, D is TRBD2 (6 bases). In germline, CDR1 is SEHNR, CDR2 FQNEAQ (reference sequence). The CDR3 totals 14 residues. V shed 0 bases and J shed 3 bases, with 7 bases lying between them. CDR3 in DNA: TGTGCCAGCAGCTTAGCCGGGAGTACAGATACGCAGTATTTT. Translating gives CASSLAGSTDTQYF.

The chain couples TRBV5-4 to TRBJ2-5, with 7 bases that match TRBD2. Germline V gene sequence: CDR1 SGHNT, CDR2 YYREEE (reference sequence). The CDR3 sequence is 18 residues long. J lost 2 bases, V lost 1 base, and 14 bases had no gene match. The CDR3 sequence: CASSLRPGGRGKQETQYF. For the CDR3, the DNA is TGTGCCAGCAGCTTGCGTCCCGGCGGGAGAGGGAAACAAGAGACCCAGTACTTC.

The gene calls are TRBV7-8 and TRBJ2-1; TRBD2 matches at 16 bases. The V segment lost 4 bases and the J segment 0 bases; nucleotides outside the gene matches: 3. Looked up from germline, CDR1 is SGHVS and CDR2 is FQNEAQ. CDR3 length equals 18 residues. As DNA, the CDR3 is TGTGCCAGCAGCTCGGGACTAGCGGGAGGGGGCTCCTACAATGAGCAGTTCTTC. Encoded protein: CASSSGLAGGGSYNEQFF.